The 6 T cell receptor beta chains below all came from one sample that was sequenced in a study of T cell responses to AZD1222 COVID-19 vaccine. Data came from immunoSEQ multiplex PCR; TCRdb stores just in-frame clones and leaves some out. The repertoire has about 79,000 clones, about 84% of them found once; the top ten carry under 25%. Material: peripheral blood, obtained on day 0 of AZD1222 vaccination. The receptor source for this set is an adult in good health.

The chain couples TRBV2 to TRBJ2-1; D remains ambiguous. This CDR3 region has 14 residues. Looked up from germline, CDR1 is SNHLY and CDR2 is FYNNEI. The V end was cut by 1 base, the J end by 3 bases, with 7 bases between. CDR3 DNA sequence: TGTGCCAGCAGTGAAGGGACGGGCTACAATGAGCAGTTCTTC. Its translation is CASSEGTGYNEQFF.

The chain links TRBV5-4 to TRBJ2-3; possibly TRBD2 for D (5 bases). CDR1 is SGHNT and CDR2 is YYREEE in the germline V gene (reference sequence). This CDR3 contains 17 residues. Trimming removed 3 bases at V and 2 bases at J, with 19 bases between. CDR3 sequence reads: CASSSRPRAGITDTQYF. DNA for the CDR3: TGTGCCAGCAGCTCCCGTCCGAGGGCCGGTATCACAGATACGCAGTATTTT.

The rearrangement joins TRBV7-9 to TRBJ2-1, with a possible D match to TRBD2 (6 bases). The CDR3 consists of 14 residues. The V gene lost 0 bases and the J gene lost 5 bases, with 8 bases spanning the gap. CDR1 and CDR2 (germline): SEHNR, FQNEAQ (reference sequence). The CDR3, as DNA: TGTGCCAGCAGCTTAGCGGGAGGTCACAATGAGCAGTTCTTC. Residues: CASSLAGGHNEQFF.

The chain joins TRBV24-1 to TRBJ2-2; 8 nucleotides agree with TRBD2. This CDR3 contains 16 residues. With 4 bases clipped from V and 2 bases from J, the junction kept 5 bases outside the gene matches. Germline CDR1 reads KGHDR; CDR2 reads SFDVKD. The CDR3 sequence: CATSETGTRNTGELFF. DNA for the CDR3: TGTGCCACCAGTGAGACCGGGACTAGAAACACCGGGGAGCTGTTTTTT.

The rearrangement joins TRBV2 to TRBJ2-2; 13 positions agree with TRBD2. The CDR3 contains 17 residues. From germline, CDR1 is SNHLY and CDR2 FYNNEI. The V and J ends lost 1 base and 5 bases, in that order; junction bases with no gene match: 4. CDR3 DNA sequence: TGTGCCAGCAGTGAAGTACTAGCGGGAGGGCCGACCGGGGAGCTGTTTTTT. Translated: CASSEVLAGGPTGELFF.

CDR3 nucleotides: TGTGCCAGCAGCTTAGTCCCCGACAGGTTTTACGAGCAGTACTTC. This codes for CASSLVPDRFYEQYF. The chain carries TRBV11-2 and TRBJ2-7, with D perhaps TRBD1 (6 bases). The CDR3 runs 15 residues. The V end was cut by 1 base, the J end by 4 bases, with 14 bases between. The germline V gene has CDR1 SGHAT and CDR2 FQNNGV.